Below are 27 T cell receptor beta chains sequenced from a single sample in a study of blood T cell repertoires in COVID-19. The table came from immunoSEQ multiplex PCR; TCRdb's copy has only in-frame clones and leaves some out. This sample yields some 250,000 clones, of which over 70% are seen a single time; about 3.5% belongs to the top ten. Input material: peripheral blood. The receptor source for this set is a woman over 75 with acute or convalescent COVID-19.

The CDR3 DNA reads TGTGCCAGCAGAGCGTTCGGGGGGGGCGTTCTCTCACGTGAGCAGTTCTTC. It specifies CASRAFGGGVLSREQFF. V and J are TRBV2 and TRBJ2-1, with TRBD2 identical over 8 bases. The CDR3 is 17 amino acids. V was pared by 6 bases and J by 9 bases, with 19 bases of the junction left unmatched. Germline V gene data show CDR1 as SNHLY and CDR2 as FYNNEI.

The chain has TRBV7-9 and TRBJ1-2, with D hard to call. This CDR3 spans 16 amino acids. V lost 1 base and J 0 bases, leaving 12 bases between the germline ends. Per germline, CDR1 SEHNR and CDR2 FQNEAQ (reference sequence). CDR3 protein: CASSLEPTGANYGYTF. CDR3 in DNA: TGTGCCAGCAGCTTAGAACCCACGGGAGCTAACTATGGCTACACCTTC.

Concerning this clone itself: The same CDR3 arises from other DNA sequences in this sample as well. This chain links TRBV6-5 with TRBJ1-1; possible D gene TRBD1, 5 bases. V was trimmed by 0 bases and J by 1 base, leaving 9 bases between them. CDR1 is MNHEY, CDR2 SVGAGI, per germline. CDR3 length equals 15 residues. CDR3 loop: CASSYSGARNTEAFF. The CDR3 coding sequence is TGTGCCAGCAGTTACTCAGGGGCCCGGAACACTGAAGCTTTCTTT.

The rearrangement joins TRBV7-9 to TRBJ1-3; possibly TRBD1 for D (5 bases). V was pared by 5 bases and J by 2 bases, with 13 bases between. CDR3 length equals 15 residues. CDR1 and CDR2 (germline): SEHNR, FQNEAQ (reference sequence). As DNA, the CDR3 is TGTGCCAGCAGCAGGGACCTAGCCGCTGGAAACACCATATATTTT. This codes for CASSRDLAAGNTIYF. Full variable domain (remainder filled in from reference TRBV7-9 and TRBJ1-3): DTGVSQNPRHKITKRGQNVTFRCDPISEHNRLYWYRQTLGQGPEFLTYFQNEAQLEKSRLLSDRFSAERPKGSFSTLEIQRTEQGDSAMYLCASSRDLAAGNTIYFGEGSWLTVV.

CDR3 in amino acids: CATSSLTGLAYEQYF. In DNA form, the CDR3 reads TGTGCCACCAGCAGCCTAACCGGGTTGGCCTACGAGCAGTACTTC. This chain connects TRBV15 to TRBJ2-7; unclear D gene. The V gene's germline CDR1 is LNHNV and CDR2 YYDKDF (reference sequence). V lost 3 bases, J lost 2 bases, and 14 bases lay in between. The CDR3 length is 15 residues.

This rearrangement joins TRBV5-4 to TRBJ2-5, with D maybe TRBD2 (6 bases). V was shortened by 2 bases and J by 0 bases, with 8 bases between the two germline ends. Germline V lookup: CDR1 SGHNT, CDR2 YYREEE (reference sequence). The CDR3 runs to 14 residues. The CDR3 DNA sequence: TGTGCCAGCAGCTTAAGGAGGGACCAAGAGACCCAGTACTTC. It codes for CASSLRRDQETQYF.

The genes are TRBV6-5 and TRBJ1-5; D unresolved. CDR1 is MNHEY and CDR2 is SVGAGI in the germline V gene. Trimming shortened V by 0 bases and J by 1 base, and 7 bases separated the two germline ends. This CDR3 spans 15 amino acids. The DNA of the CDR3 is TGTGCCAGCAGTTACTCGTCCCGGAGCAATCAGCCCCAGCATTTT. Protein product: CASSYSSRSNQPQHF.

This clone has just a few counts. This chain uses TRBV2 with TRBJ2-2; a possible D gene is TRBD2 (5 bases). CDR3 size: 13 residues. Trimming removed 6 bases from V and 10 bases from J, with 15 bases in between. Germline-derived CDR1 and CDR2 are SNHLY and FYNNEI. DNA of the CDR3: TGTGCCAGCAGCGGACTCCGCGCGGTGGAGCTGTTTTTT. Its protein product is CASSGLRAVELFF.

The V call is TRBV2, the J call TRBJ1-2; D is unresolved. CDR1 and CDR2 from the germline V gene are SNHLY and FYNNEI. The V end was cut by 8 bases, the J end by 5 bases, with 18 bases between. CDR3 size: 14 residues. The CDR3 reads CASGVGRDSYGYTF. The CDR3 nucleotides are TGTGCCAGCGGGGTGGGGAGGGATTCATATGGCTACACCTTC.

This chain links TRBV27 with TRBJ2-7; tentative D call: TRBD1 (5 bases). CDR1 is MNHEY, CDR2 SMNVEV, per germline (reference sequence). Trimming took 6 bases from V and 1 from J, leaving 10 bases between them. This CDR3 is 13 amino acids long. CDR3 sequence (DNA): TGTGCCAGCAGCCAACAGGAATCCTACGAGCAGTACTTC. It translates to CASSQQESYEQYF.

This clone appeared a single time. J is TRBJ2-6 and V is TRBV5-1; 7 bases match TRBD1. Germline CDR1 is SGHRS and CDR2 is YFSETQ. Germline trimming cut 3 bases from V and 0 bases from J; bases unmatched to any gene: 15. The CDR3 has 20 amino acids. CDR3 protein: CASSSRALTGVNSGANVLTF. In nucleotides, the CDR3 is TGCGCCAGCAGCTCGAGAGCTCTAACAGGGGTTAACTCTGGGGCCAACGTCCTGACTTTC.

The CDR3 spells CASTRRGATNEKLFF. The CDR3 region has the DNA TGTGCCAGTACCCGACGGGGGGCAACTAATGAAAAACTGTTTTTT. The gene calls are TRBV19 and TRBJ1-4; D possibly corresponds to TRBD1 (5 bases). CDR1 is LNHDA, CDR2 SQIVND, per germline (reference sequence). This CDR3 spans 15 amino acids. The ends were cut back, 7 bases at V and 0 bases at J, with 12 bases in the middle.

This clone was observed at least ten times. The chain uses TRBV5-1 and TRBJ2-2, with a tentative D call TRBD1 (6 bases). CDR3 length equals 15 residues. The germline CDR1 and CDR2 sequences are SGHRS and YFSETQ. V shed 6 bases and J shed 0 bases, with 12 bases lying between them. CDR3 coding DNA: TGCGCCAGCACAACAGGGAGCGCGAACACCGGGGAGCTGTTTTTT. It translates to CASTTGSANTGELFF.

In DNA, the CDR3 is TGTGCCAGCAGCTTACCCCGCAGGGGGTCGACTGAAGCTTTCTTT. Translating gives CASSLPRRGSTEAFF. The V and J genes are TRBV7-9 and TRBJ1-1; 7 nucleotides agree with TRBD1. Germline V gene sequence: CDR1 SEHNR, CDR2 FQNEAQ (reference sequence). There are 15 residues in the CDR3. With V trimmed by 2 bases and J by 5 bases, 8 bases remained unmatched.

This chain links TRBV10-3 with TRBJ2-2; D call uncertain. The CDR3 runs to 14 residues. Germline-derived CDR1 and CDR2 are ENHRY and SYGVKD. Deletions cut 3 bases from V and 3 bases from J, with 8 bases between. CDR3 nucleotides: TGTGCCATCAGTGACGGTTTCTACACCGGGGAGCTGTTTTTT. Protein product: CAISDGFYTGELFF.

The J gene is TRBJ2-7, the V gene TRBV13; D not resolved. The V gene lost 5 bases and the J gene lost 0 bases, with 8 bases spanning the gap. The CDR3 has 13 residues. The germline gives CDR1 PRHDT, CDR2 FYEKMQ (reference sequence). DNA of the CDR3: TGTGCCAGCAGCCCCCCTAGCTCCTACGAGCAGTACTTC. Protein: CASSPPSSYEQYF.

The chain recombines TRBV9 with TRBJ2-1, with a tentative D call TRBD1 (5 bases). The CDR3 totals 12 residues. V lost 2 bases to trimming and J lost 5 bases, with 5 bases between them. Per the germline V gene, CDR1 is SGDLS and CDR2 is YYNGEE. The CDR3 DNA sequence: TGTGCCAGCAGCGTCAGGGACAATGAGCAGTTCTTC. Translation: CASSVRDNEQFF.

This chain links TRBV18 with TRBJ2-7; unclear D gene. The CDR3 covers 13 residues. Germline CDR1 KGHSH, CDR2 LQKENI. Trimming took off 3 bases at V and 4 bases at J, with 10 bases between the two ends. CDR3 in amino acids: CASSPKQTYEQYF. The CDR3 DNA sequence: TGTGCCAGCTCACCTAAACAGACGTACGAGCAGTACTTC.

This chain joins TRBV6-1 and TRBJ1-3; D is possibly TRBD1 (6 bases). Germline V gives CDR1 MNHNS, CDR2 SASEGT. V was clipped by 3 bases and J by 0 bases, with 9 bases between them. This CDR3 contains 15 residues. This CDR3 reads CASSDRDNSGNTIYF. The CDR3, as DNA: TGTGCCAGCAGTGACAGGGACAACTCTGGAAACACCATATATTTT.

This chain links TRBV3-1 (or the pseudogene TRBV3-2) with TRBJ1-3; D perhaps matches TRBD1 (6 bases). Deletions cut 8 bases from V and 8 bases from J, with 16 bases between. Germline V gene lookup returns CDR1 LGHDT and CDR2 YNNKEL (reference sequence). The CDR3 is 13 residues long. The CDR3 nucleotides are TGTGCCAGCCACCCGGGGGGCGAAGACACCATATATTTT. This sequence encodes CASHPGGEDTIYF.

The CDR3 DNA reads as TGTGCCAGCTCACACAGCCCGGGGGGCCGCAGCACAGATACGCAGTATTTT. This encodes CASSHSPGGRSTDTQYF. J is TRBJ2-3 and V is TRBV18, with D perhaps TRBD2 (7 bases). Trimming pared 4 bases from V and 0 bases from J, leaving 17 bases between. Germline V gene data show CDR1 as KGHSH and CDR2 as LQKENI. The CDR3 is 17 residues long.

CDR3 DNA sequence: TGTGCCACCGGACAGGGCGGGACAGATACGCAGTATTTT. It is translated as CATGQGGTDTQYF. The chain links TRBV19 to TRBJ2-3, with 8 nucleotides matching TRBD1. This CDR3 is 13 amino acids long. J gave up 3 bases and V 10 bases, and 6 bases lay outside the gene matches. Germline V gene data show CDR1 as LNHDA and CDR2 as SQIVND (reference sequence). The complete variable domain, with remaining parts taken from reference TRBV19 and TRBJ2-3, reads DGGITQSPKYLFRKEGQNVTLSCEQNLNHDAMYWYRQDPGQGLRLIYYSQIVNDFQKGDIAEGYSVSREKKESFPLTVTSAQKNPTAFYLCATGQGGTDTQYFGPGTRLTVL.

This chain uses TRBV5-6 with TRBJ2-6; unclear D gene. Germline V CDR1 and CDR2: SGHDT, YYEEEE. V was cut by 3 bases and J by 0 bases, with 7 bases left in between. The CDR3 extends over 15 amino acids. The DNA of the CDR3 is TGTGCCAGCAGCTATCTTAGCTCTGGGGCCAACGTCCTGACTTTC. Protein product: CASSYLSSGANVLTF. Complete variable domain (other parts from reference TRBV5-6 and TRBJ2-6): DAGVTQSPTHLIKTRGQQVTLRCSPKSGHDTVSWYQQALGQGPQFIFQYYEEEERQRGNFPDRFSGHQFPNYSSELNVNALLLGDSALYLCASSYLSSGANVLTFGAGSRLTVL.

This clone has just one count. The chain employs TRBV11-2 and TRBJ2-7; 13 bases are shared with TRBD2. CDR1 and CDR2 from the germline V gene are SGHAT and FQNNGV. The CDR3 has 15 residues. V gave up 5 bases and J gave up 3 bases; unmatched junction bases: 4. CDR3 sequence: CASSRTSGRLYEQYF. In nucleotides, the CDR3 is TGTGCCAGCAGCCGGACTAGCGGGAGACTCTACGAGCAGTACTTC.

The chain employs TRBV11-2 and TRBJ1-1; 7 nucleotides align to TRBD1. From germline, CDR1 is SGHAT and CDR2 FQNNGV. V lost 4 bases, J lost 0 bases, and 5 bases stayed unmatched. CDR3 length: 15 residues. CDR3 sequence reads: CASSYRGGLNTEAFF. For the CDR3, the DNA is TGTGCCAGCAGCTACAGGGGAGGATTGAACACTGAAGCTTTCTTT.

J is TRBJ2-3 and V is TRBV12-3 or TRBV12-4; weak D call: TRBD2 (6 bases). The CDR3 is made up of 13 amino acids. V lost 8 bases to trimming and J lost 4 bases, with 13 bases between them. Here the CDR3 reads CASAGIGPDTQYF. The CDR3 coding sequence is TGTGCCAGCGCGGGGATAGGGCCAGATACGCAGTATTTT.

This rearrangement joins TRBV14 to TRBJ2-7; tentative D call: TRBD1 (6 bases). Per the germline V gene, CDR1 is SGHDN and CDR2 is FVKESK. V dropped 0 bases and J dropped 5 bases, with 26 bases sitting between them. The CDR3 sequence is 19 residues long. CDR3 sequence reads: CASSQEGVGRGLQGDEQYF. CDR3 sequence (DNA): TGTGCCAGCAGCCAAGAAGGGGTGGGCAGGGGCCTCCAGGGTGACGAGCAGTACTTC.